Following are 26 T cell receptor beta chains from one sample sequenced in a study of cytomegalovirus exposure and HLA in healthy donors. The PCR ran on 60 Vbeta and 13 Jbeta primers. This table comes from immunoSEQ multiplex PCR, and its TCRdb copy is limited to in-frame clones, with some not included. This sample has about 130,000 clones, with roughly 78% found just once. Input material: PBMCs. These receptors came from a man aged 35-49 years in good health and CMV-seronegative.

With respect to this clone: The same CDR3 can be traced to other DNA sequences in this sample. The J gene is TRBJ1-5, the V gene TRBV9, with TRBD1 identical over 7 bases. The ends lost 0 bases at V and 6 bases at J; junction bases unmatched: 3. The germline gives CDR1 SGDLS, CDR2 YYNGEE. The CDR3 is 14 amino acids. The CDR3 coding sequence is TGTGCCAGCAGCGTAGGACAGGGTGGTCAGCCCCAGCATTTT. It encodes CASSVGQGGQPQHF.

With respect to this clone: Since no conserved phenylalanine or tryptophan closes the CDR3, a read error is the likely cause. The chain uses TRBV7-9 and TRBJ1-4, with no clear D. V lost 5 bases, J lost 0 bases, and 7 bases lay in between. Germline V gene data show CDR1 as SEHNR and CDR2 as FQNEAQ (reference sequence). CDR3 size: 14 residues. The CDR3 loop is CASSPDATNEKLFV. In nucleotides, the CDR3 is TGTGCCAGCAGCCCCGATGCAACTAATGAAAAACTGTTTGTT.

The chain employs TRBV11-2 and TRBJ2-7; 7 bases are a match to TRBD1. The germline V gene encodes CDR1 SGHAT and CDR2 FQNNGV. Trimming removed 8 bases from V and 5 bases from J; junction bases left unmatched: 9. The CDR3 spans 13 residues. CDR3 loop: CASGRGHIDEQYF. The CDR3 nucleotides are TGTGCCAGCGGTAGGGGGCATATTGACGAGCAGTACTTC.

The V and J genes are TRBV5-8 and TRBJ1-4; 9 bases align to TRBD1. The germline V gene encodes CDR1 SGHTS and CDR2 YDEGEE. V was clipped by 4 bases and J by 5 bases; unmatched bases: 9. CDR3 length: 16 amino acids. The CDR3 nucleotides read TGTGCCAGCAGCCCTCTCACCGGGACAGGGAATGAAAAACTGTTTTTT. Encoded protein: CASSPLTGTGNEKLFF. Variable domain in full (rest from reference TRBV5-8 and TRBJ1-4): EAGVTQSPTHLIKTRGQQATLRCSPISGHTSVYWYQQALGLGLQFLLWYDEGEERNRGNFPPRFSGRQFPNYSSELNVNALELEDSALYLCASSPLTGTGNEKLFFGSGTQLSVL.

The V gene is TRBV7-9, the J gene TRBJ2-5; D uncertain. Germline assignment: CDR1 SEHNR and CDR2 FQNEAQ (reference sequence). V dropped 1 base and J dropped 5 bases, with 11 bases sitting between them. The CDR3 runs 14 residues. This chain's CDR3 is CASSLVYSGETQYF. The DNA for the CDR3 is TGTGCCAGCAGCTTAGTCTACAGTGGGGAGACCCAGTACTTC. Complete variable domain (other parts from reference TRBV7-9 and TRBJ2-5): DTGVSQNPRHKITKRGQNVTFRCDPISEHNRLYWYRQTLGQGPEFLTYFQNEAQLEKSRLLSDRFSAERPKGSFSTLEIQRTEQGDSAMYLCASSLVYSGETQYFGPGTRLLVL.

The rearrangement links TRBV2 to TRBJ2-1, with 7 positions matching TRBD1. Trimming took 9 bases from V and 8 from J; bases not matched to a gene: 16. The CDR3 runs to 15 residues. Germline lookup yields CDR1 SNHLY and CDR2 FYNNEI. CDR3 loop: CASRQGLAQRDEQFF. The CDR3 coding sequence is TGTGCCAGTAGACAGGGTTTAGCTCAACGGGATGAGCAGTTCTTC.

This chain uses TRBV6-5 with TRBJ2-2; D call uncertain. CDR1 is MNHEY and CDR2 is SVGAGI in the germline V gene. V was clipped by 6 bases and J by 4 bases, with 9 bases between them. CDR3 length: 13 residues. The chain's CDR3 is CASRFRVTGELFF. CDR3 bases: TGTGCCAGCAGGTTTAGAGTCACCGGGGAGCTGTTTTTT.

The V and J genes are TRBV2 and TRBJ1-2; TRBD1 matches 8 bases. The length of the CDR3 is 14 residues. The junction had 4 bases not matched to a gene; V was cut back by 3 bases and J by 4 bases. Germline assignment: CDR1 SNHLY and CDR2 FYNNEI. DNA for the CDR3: TGTGCCAGCAGTGACGAACAGGGGGGCTATGGCTACACCTTC. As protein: CASSDEQGGYGYTF.

CDR3 in DNA: TGTGCCAGCAGCATCGGACTAGCGGGGGGGCTGGAGACCCAGTACTTC. It codes for CASSIGLAGGLETQYF. This chain joins TRBV2 and TRBJ2-5; 15 nucleotides agree with TRBD2. Germline V gene sequence: CDR1 SNHLY, CDR2 FYNNEI. The J segment lost 5 bases and the V segment lost 6 bases, leaving 7 bases of the junction unmatched. The CDR3 consists of 16 residues.

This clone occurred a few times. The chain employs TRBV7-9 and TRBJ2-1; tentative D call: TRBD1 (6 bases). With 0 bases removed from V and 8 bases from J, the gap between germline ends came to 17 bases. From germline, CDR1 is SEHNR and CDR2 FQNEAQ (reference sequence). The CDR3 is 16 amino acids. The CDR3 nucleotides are TGTGCCAGCAGCTTAGCCCTAAACAGGGTTGGGGATGAGCAGTTCTTC. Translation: CASSLALNRVGDEQFF.

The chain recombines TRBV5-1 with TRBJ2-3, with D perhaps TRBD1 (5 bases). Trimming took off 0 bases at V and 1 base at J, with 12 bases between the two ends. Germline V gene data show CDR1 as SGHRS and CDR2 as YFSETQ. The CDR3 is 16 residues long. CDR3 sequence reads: CASSLGGGPGTDTQYF. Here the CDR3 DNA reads TGCGCCAGCAGCTTGGGGGGCGGTCCGGGCACAGATACGCAGTATTTT.

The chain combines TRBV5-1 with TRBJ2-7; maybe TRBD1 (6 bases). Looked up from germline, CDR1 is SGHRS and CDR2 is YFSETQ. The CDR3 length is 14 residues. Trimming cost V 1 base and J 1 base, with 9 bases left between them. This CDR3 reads CASSLFTGSYEQYF. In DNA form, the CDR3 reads TGCGCCAGCAGCTTGTTTACAGGGTCCTACGAGCAGTACTTC.

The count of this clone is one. The CDR3 DNA reads TGTGCCAGCAGTGAAGCGGGGACAACCTCTGGAAACACCATATATTTT. It is translated as CASSEAGTTSGNTIYF. The chain employs TRBV6-1 and TRBJ1-3, with D perhaps TRBD1 (6 bases). Germline-derived CDR1 and CDR2 are MNHNS and SASEGT. The CDR3 contains 16 residues. The germline V and J ends were trimmed by 0 bases and 0 bases, with 9 bases remaining between them.

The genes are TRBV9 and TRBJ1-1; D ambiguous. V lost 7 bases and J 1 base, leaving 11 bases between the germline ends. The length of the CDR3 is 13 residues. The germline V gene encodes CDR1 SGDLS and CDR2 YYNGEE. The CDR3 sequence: CASAVEWNTEAFF. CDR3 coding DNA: TGTGCCAGCGCGGTAGAGTGGAACACTGAAGCTTTCTTT.

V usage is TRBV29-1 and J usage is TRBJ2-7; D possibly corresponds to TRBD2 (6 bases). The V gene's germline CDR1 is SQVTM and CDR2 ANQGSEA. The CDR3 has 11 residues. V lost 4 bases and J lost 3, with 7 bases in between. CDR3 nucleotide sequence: TGCAGCGTTGGGGGGGACTACGAGCAGTACTTC. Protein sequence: CSVGGDYEQYF.

The CDR3 is CASSSVLGWRSGEQFF. DNA of the CDR3: TGTGCCAGTAGTTCCGTCCTGGGTTGGAGGTCTGGTGAGCAGTTCTTC. The J gene is TRBJ2-1, the V gene TRBV19, with a tentative D call TRBD2 (5 bases). From germline, CDR1 is LNHDA and CDR2 SQIVND (reference sequence). V dropped 5 bases and J dropped 9 bases, with 23 bases sitting between them. The CDR3 extends over 16 amino acids.

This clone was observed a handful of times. CDR3 nucleotides: TGTGCCATCAGTGGGGGGCAGGGGCGCGGTACCGGGGAGCTGTTTTTT. It codes for CAISGGQGRGTGELFF. V is TRBV10-3 and J is TRBJ2-2; tentatively, D is TRBD1 (6 bases). CDR1 and CDR2 (germline): ENHRY, SYGVKD. CDR3 length: 16 residues. V lost 4 bases and J 5 bases, leaving 17 bases between the germline ends.

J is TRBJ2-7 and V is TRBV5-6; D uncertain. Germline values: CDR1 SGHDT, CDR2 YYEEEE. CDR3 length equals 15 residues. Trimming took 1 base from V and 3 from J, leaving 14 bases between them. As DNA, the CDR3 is TGTGCCAGCAGCTTGTCGTCCCAGGCTGACTACGAGCAGTACTTC. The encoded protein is CASSLSSQADYEQYF.

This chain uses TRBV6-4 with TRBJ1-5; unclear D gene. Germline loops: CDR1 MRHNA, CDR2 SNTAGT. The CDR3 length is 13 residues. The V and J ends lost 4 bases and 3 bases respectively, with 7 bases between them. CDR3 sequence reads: CASSAQPNQPQHF. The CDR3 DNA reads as TGTGCCAGCAGTGCACAGCCCAATCAGCCCCAGCATTTT.

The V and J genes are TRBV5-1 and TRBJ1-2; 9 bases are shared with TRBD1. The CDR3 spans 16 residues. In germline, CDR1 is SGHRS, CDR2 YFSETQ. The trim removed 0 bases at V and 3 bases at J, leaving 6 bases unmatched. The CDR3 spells CASSLATGQGYYGYTF. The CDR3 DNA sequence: TGCGCCAGCAGCTTGGCCACCGGACAGGGGTACTATGGCTACACCTTC.

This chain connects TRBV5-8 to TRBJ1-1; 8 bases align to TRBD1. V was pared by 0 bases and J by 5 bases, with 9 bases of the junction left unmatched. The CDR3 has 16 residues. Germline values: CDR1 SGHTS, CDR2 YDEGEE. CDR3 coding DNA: TGTGCCAGCAGCTTGGCTCAGGGGGCTGGATGGACTGAAGCTTTCTTT. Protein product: CASSLAQGAGWTEAFF.

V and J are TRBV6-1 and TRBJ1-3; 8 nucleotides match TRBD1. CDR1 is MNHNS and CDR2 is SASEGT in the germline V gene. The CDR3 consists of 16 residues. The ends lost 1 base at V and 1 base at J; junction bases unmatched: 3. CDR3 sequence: CASSEGTGFSGNTIYF. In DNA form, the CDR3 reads TGTGCCAGCAGTGAAGGGACAGGGTTTTCTGGAAACACCATATATTTT.

The DNA of the CDR3 is TGTGCCAGCAGTGTTCTGGACAGGGAGAACTATGGCTACACCTTC. This codes for CASSVLDRENYGYTF. V is TRBV2 and J is TRBJ1-2; 8 bases are a match to TRBD1. Germline V CDR1 and CDR2: SNHLY, FYNNEI. The CDR3 covers 15 residues. The V gene end was trimmed by 4 bases and the J gene end by 2 bases; junction bases not matched to a gene: 6.

Here the CDR3 DNA reads TGTGCCAGCTCACCACGAGACAGTATGAACGATGAGCAGTTCTTC. Translation: CASSPRDSMNDEQFF. The chain recombines TRBV18 with TRBJ2-1; the D gene is possibly TRBD1 (5 bases). CDR1 is KGHSH and CDR2 is LQKENI in the germline V gene. With 1 base removed from V and 8 bases from J, the gap between germline ends came to 15 bases. CDR3 length equals 15 residues.

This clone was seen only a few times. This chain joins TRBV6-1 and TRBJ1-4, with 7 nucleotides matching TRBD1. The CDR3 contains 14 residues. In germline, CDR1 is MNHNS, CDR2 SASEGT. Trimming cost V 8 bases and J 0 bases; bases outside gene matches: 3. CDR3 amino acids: CASLTGATNEKLFF. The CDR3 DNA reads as TGTGCCAGCCTTACAGGGGCAACTAATGAAAAACTGTTTTTT.

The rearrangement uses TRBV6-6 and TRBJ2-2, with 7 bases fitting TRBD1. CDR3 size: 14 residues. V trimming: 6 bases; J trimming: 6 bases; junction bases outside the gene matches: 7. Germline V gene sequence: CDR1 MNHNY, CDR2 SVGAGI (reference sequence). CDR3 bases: TGTGCCAGCAGGACTACAGGGGTGGCCGGGGAGCTGTTTTTT. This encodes CASRTTGVAGELFF.